This entry lists 14 T cell receptor beta chains sequenced from one sample in a study of cytomegalovirus exposure and HLA in healthy donors. Amplification used 60 Vbeta primers and 13 Jbeta primers. Profiling relied on immunoSEQ multiplex PCR, and the TCRdb table lists in-frame clones only, not all of them. Here the sample spans 200,000 to 300,000 clones, 70% to 90% being singletons. The sample consisted of PBMCs. Receptors were obtained from a girl aged 2 to 10 in good health and CMV-seronegative.

The chain combines TRBV11-3 with TRBJ2-3; 7 bases align to TRBD1. CDR3 length: 15 residues. The junction had 6 bases not matched to a gene; V was cut back by 6 bases and J by 0 bases. The germline gives CDR1 SGHNT, CDR2 YENEEA. CDR3 nucleotides: TGTGCCAGCAGTACAGGGGATAGTAGCACAGATACGCAGTATTTT. This sequence encodes CASSTGDSSTDTQYF.

This chain connects TRBV12-2 to TRBJ2-3; the listed D gene, TRBD2, was not tested against the DNA. TRBV12-2 is assigned pseudogene status. The CDR3 is 15 residues long. The CDR3: CASKTSGLCTDTQYF. CDR3 sequence (DNA): TGTGCAAGCAAGACTAGCGGACTGTGCACAGATACGCAGTATTTT.

The V and J genes are TRBV30 and TRBJ1-2; the D gene is possibly TRBD1 (5 bases). V dropped 1 base and J dropped 4 bases, with 13 bases sitting between them. This CDR3 is 14 amino acids long. The germline V gene encodes CDR1 GTSNPN and CDR2 SVGIG (reference sequence). The CDR3 bases are TGTGCCTGGAGTGCAGGTCAGGGATTCTATGGCTACACCTTC. Its translation is CAWSAGQGFYGYTF.

This chain uses TRBV5-6 with TRBJ2-1; possible D gene TRBD1, 6 bases. The CDR3 loop spans 14 amino acids. The germline CDR1 and CDR2 sequences are SGHDT and YYEEEE. V lost 7 bases, J lost 8 bases, and 19 bases lay in between. CDR3 DNA: TGTGCCAGCGACTCGGCAGGGGTTTTCGATGAGCAGTTCTTC. Translation: CASDSAGVFDEQFF.

In the case of this clone: One end of the junction varies from germline; a read error may be responsible. V usage is TRBV4-1 and J usage is TRBJ2-5; 8 bases line up with TRBD1. This CDR3 spans 16 amino acids. CDR1 and CDR2 (germline): MGHRA, YSYEKL. Written as DNA, the CDR3 is TGCGCCAGCAGCCAAGTCGGCGGGACAGGCGACCTGAGGAGGGACTTC. This sequence encodes CASSQVGGTGDLRRDF.

The chain is built from TRBV11-2 and TRBJ2-2; D not certain. The CDR3 contains 13 residues. The germline V gene has CDR1 SGHAT and CDR2 FQNNGV. The CDR3 is CATENGNTGELFF. The CDR3 DNA reads as TGTGCAACCGAAAACGGGAACACCGGGGAGCTGTTTTTT.

The chain joins TRBV7-9 to TRBJ1-3; D ambiguous. The V end was cut by 11 bases, the J end by 6 bases, with 14 bases between. Germline V gene data show CDR1 as SEHNR and CDR2 as FQNEAQ (reference sequence). The CDR3 runs 12 residues. CDR3 in DNA: TGTGCCGGCTCCGAACCACAAAACACCATATATTTT. Translation: CAGSEPQNTIYF.

V usage is TRBV9 and J usage is TRBJ2-3; D remains ambiguous. With 2 bases removed from V and 0 bases from J, the gap between germline ends came to 4 bases. Germline CDR1 is SGDLS and CDR2 is YYNGEE. The CDR3 consists of 13 residues. The CDR3 nucleotides read TGTGCCAGCAGCGTTCGGAGCACAGATACGCAGTATTTT. Its protein is CASSVRSTDTQYF.

The V and J genes are TRBV6-5 and TRBJ2-1, with D perhaps TRBD2 (5 bases). Trimming left V 2 bases short and J 0 bases short, with 8 bases between. Germline lookup yields CDR1 MNHEY and CDR2 SVGAGI. There are 15 residues in the CDR3. As DNA, the CDR3 is TGTGCCAGCAGTTACATGACTACCTCCTACAATGAGCAGTTCTTC. Residues: CASSYMTTSYNEQFF.

This chain joins TRBV5-8 and TRBJ2-4; 12 bases fit TRBD2. This CDR3 spans 16 amino acids. Germline CDR1 SGHTS, CDR2 YDEGEE. Trimming removed 5 bases from V and 4 bases from J; junction bases left unmatched: 7. CDR3 protein: CASRPGTSGLKNIQYF. CDR3 in DNA: TGTGCCAGCAGACCCGGGACTAGCGGGCTTAAAAACATTCAGTACTTC. Supplemented by reference TRBV5-8 and TRBJ2-4, the full variable domain reads EAGVTQSPTHLIKTRGQQATLRCSPISGHTSVYWYQQALGLGLQFLLWYDEGEERNRGNFPPRFSGRQFPNYSSELNVNALELEDSALYLCASRPGTSGLKNIQYFGAGTRLSVL.

Here the CDR3 reads CAWSGEWLAGDQETQYF. The CDR3 DNA sequence: TGTGCCTGGAGTGGGGAGTGGCTAGCGGGAGACCAAGAGACCCAGTACTTC. The gene calls are TRBV30 and TRBJ2-5; 10 nucleotides align to TRBD2. The CDR3 runs 17 residues. After removal of 1 base from V and 0 bases from J, the junction contained 8 bases not matched to a gene. Looked up from germline, CDR1 is GTSNPN and CDR2 is SVGIG (reference sequence). The whole variable domain, filled in from reference TRBV30 and TRBJ2-5, reads SQTIHQWPATLVQPVGSPLSLECTVEGTSNPNLYWYRQAAGRGLQLLFYSVGIGQISSEVPQNLSASRPQDRQFILSSKKLLLSDSGFYLCAWSGEWLAGDQETQYFGPGTRLLVL.

This sequence joins TRBV5-6 and TRBJ2-1; D possibly corresponds to TRBD2 (6 bases). This CDR3 is built from 15 residues. V lost 5 bases to trimming and J lost 1 base, with 13 bases between them. The germline gives CDR1 SGHDT, CDR2 YYEEEE. The CDR3 DNA reads as TGTGCCAGCAGGCCCATAGCGGATTCCTACAATGAGCAGTTCTTC. Translation: CASRPIADSYNEQFF.

V gene TRBV2 combines with J gene TRBJ2-3, with TRBD1 as a possible D gene (5 bases). This CDR3 region has 14 residues. The germline gives CDR1 SNHLY, CDR2 FYNNEI. V was trimmed by 1 base and J by 3 bases, leaving 8 bases between them. The CDR3 DNA reads TGTGCCAGCAGTGAAGTGCCAGGGACAGATACGCAGTATTTT. It specifies CASSEVPGTDTQYF.

The chain recombines TRBV25-1 with TRBJ1-2; 7 nucleotides match TRBD1. This CDR3 comprises 12 residues. J was trimmed by 6 bases and V by 5 bases; bases with no gene match: 3. Germline lookup yields CDR1 MGHDK and CDR2 SYGVNS. The DNA of the CDR3 is TGTGCCAGCAGTCCAGGGGGAAATGGCTACACCTTC. Translating gives CASSPGGNGYTF.